Described below is a single T cell receptor (beta chain) sequence and its context. The data were taken from a study of monozygotic twins with inflammatory bowel disease. TCRdb reanalyzed the 5' RACE reads and collapses them to one entry per CDR3 protein, without DNA. The specimen's table records about 420,000 distinct CDR3 sequences. The sequencing input was blood. This sequence originates from a human donor with ulcerative colitis or Crohn's disease, or a healthy co-twin of an affected twin (not recorded which).

CDR3 sequence: CASSVQGDGEKLFF. The chain recombines TRBV5-4 with TRBJ1-4; TCRdb's D call of TRBD1 is untestable without DNA. Germline CDR1 is SGHNT and CDR2 is YYREEE (reference sequence). The CDR3 extends over 14 amino acids.